The present TCR beta chain was sequenced within a study of OX40 agonist ivuxolimab in advanced cancers. The wider study: Partial responses were achieved by three patients, one with hepatocellular carcinoma and two with cutaneous melanoma.

Some clones are missing from TCRdb's copy, which holds only in-frame ones; the method was immunoSEQ multiplex PCR. The data contain 63,000 or so clones, just over 85% of them seen just once; the ten biggest clones take up approximately 2.3%. The CDR3 extends over 14 amino acids. The germline gives CDR1 SGHTA, CDR2 FQGNSA. The ends were cut back, 5 bases at V and 8 bases at J, with 18 bases in the middle. The rearrangement links TRBV7-2 to TRBJ1-2, with D possibly matching TRBD1 (6 bases). Material: CD4+ or CD8+ T cells sorted from blood, obtained in a trial of the OX40 agonist ivuxolimab. The receptor comes from an adult with an advanced solid tumor such as melanoma, head and neck, liver or kidney cancer. The CDR3 DNA sequence: TGTGCCAGCAGCCCTAGCTCGGGGGCGGGGGGCTACACCTTC. Its protein is CASSPSSGAGGYTF. Based on the CDR3 plus reference TRBV7-2 and TRBJ1-2, the full variable domain is GAGVSQSPSNKVTEKGKDVELRCDPISGHTALYWYRQSLGQGLEFLIYFQGNSAPDKSGLPSDRFSAERTGGSVSTLTIQRTQQEDSAVYLCASSPSSGAGGYTFGSGTRLTVV.